This T cell receptor beta chain appears in the sequencing data of a study of blood T cell repertoires in COVID-19. Study as a whole: The United States, Italy and Spain supplied acute and convalescent COVID-19 samples.

Per the germline V gene, CDR1 is SEHNR and CDR2 is FQNEAQ (reference sequence). V shed 6 bases and J shed 1 base, with 24 bases lying between them. The CDR3 consists of 18 residues. Per the original methods: Cell counts per sample came from amplifying reference gene primers. The assay was immunoSEQ multiplex PCR, and TCRdb's table has in-frame clones only and misses some. The DNA gave D and trimming, while V, J and clone size come from that table. Of fewer than 400,000 clones listed, roughly 89% are singletons. The chain carries TRBV7-9 and TRBJ1-2, with TRBD1 as a possible D gene (5 bases). This clonotype was sampled from a woman aged 50 to 60 who had recovered from COVID-19. Sequencing was performed on PBMCs or T cells enriched from blood (not recorded which). CDR3 sequence (DNA): TGTGCCAGCAGTCGTGCTACCTTGACAGTCCAGCGTAACTATGGCTACACCTTC. It encodes CASSRATLTVQRNYGYTF. Combining the CDR3 with reference TRBV7-9 and TRBJ1-2 gives the whole variable domain DTGVSQNPRHKITKRGQNVTFRCDPISEHNRLYWYRQTLGQGPEFLTYFQNEAQLEKSRLLSDRFSAERPKGSFSTLEIQRTEQGDSAMYLCASSRATLTVQRNYGYTFGSGTRLTVV.